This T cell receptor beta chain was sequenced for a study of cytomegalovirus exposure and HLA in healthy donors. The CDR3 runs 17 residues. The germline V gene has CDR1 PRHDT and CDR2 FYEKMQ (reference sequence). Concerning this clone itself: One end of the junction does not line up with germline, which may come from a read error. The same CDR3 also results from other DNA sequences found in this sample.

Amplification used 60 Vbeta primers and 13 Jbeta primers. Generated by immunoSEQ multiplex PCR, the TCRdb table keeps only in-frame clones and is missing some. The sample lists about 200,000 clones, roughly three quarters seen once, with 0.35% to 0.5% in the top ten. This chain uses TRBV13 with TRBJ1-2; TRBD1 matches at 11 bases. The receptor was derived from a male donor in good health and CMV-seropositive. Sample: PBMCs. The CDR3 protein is CASSPRTGGTPHYGYTF. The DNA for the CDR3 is TGCGCCAGCAGCCCTAGGACAGGGGGCACCCCACACTATGGCTACACCTTC. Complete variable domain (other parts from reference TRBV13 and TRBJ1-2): AAGVIQSPRHLIKEKRETATLKCYPIPRHDTVYWYQQGPGQDPQFLISFYEKMQSDKGSIPDRFSAQQFSDYHSELNMSSLELGDSALYFCASSPRTGGTPHYGYTFGSGTRLTVV.